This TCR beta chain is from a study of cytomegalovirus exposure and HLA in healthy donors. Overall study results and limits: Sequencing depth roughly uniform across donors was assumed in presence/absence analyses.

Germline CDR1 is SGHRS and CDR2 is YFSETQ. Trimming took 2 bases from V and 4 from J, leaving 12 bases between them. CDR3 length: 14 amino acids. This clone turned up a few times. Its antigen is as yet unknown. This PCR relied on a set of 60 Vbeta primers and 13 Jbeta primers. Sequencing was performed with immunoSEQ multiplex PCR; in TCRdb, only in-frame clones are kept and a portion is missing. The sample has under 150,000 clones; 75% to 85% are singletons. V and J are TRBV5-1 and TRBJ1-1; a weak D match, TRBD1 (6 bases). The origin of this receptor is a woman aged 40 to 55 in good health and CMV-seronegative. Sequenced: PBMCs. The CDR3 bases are TGCGCCAGCAGCTTCCAACAGGGTGGCACTGAAGCTTTCTTT. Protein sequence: CASSFQQGGTEAFF.